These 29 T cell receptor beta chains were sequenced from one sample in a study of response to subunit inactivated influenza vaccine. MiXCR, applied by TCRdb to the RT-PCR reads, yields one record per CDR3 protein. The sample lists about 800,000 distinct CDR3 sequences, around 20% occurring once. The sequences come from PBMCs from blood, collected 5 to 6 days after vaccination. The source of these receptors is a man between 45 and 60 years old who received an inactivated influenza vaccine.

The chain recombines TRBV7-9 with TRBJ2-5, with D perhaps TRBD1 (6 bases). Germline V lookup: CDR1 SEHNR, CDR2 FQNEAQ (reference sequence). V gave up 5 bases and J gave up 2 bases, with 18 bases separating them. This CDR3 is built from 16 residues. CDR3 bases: TGTGCCAGCAGCCTACCGTATAGGCAGGGGCAAGAGACCCAGTACTTC. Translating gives CASSLPYRQGQETQYF.

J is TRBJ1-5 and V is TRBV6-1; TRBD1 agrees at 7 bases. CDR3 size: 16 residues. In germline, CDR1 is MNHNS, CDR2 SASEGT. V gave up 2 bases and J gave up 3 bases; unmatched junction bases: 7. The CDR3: CASSESVRGANQPQHF. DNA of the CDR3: TGTGCCAGCAGTGAAAGTGTCAGGGGGGCCAATCAGCCCCAGCATTTT.

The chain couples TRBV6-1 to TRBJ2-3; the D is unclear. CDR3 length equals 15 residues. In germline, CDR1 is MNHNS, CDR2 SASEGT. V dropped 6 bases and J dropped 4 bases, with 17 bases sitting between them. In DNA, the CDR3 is TGTGCCAGCAGCCCCCTAGTACCTCCATCAGATACGCAGTATTTT. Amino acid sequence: CASSPLVPPSDTQYF.

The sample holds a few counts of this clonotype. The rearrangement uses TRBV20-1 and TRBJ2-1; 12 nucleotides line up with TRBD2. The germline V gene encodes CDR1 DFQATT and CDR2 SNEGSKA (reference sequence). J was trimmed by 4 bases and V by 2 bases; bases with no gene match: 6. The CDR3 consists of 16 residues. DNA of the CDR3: TGCAGTGCTAGACCCGCTAGCGGGAGGGGATACAATGAGCAGTTCTTC. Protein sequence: CSARPASGRGYNEQFF.

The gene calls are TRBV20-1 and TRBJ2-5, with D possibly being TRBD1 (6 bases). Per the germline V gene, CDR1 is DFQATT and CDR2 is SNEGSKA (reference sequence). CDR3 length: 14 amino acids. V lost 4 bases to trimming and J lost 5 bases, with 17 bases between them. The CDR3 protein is CSAIRQARRETQYF. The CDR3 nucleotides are TGCAGTGCTATCCGACAGGCCCGGCGGGAGACCCAGTACTTC.

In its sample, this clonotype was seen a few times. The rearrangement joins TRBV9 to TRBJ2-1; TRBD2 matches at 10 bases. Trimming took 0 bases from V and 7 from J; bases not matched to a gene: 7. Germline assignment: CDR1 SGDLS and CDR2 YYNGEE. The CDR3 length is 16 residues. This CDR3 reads CASSVGLASGSNEQFF. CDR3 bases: TGTGCCAGCAGCGTAGGGTTGGCTAGCGGGAGTAATGAGCAGTTCTTC.

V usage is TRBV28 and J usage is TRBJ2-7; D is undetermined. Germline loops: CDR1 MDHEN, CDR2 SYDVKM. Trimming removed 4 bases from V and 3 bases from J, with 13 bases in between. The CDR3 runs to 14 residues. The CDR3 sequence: CASSSPGRDYEQYF. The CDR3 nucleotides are TGTGCCAGCAGTTCGCCAGGAAGGGACTACGAGCAGTACTTC.

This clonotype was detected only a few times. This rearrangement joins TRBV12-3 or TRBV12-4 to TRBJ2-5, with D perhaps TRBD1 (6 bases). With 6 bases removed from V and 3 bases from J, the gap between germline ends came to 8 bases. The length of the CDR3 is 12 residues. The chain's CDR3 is CASSRDKETQYF. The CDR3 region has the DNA TGTGCCAGCAGCCGGGACAAAGAGACCCAGTACTTC.

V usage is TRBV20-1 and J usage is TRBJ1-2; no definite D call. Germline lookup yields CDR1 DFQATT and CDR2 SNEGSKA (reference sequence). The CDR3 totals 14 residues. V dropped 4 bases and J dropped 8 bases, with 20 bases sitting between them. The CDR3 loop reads CSATPSMDLRGYTF. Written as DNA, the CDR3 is TGCAGTGCTACTCCGTCGATGGATTTGCGGGGCTACACCTTC.

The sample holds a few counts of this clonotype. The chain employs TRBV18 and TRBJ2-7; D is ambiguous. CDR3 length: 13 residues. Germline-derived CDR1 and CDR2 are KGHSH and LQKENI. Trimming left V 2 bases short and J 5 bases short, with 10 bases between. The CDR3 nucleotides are TGTGCCAGCTCACCAGGTAGGGCTAACGAGCAGTACTTC. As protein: CASSPGRANEQYF. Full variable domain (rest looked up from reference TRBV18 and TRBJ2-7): NAGVMQNPRHLVRRRGQEARLRCSPMKGHSHVYWYRQLPEEGLKFMVYLQKENIIDESGMPKERFSAEFPKEGPSILRIQQVVRGDSAAYFCASSPGRANEQYFGPGTRLTVT.

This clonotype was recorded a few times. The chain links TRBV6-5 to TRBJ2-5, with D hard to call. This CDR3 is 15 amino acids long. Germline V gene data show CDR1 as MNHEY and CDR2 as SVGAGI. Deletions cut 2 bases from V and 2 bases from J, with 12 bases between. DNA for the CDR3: TGTGCCAGCAGTTACAGGCTGGGCTCGCAAGAGACCCAGTACTTC. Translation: CASSYRLGSQETQYF.

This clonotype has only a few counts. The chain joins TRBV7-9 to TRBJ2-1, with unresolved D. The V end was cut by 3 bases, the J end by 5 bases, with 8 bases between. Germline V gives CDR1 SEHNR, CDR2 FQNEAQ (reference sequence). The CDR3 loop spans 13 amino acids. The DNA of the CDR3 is TGTGCCAGCAGCTTTTTTGCGGACAATGAGCAGTTCTTC. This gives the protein CASSFFADNEQFF.

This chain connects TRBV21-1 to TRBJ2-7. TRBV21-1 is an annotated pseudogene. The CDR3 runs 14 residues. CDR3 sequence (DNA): TGTGCCAGCAGCAAAACCAGTCACTCCTACGAGCAGTACTTC. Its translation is CASSKTSHSYEQYF.

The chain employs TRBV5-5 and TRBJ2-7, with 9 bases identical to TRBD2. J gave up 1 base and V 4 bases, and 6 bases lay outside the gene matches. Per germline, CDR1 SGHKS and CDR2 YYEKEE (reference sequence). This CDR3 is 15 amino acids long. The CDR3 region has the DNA TGTGCCAGCAGCCAGCAGCGGGGGGAATCCTACGAGCAGTACTTC. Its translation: CASSQQRGESYEQYF.

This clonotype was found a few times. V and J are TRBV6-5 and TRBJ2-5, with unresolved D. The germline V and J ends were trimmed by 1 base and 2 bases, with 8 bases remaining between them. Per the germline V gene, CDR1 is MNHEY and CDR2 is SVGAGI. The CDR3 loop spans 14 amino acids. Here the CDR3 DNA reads TGTGCCAGCAGTTACTTTCCGGAGCAAGAGACCCAGTACTTC. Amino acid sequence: CASSYFPEQETQYF.

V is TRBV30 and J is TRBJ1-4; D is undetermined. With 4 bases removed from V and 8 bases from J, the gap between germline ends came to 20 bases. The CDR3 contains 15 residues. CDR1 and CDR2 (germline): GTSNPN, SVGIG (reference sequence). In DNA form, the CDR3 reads TGTGCCTGGAACCCTCAACACCCCGTATACGAAAAACTGTTTTTT. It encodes CAWNPQHPVYEKLFF.

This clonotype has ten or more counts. The CDR3 reads CSATGTSGPDTQYF. The CDR3 nucleotides read TGCAGTGCTACTGGGACTAGCGGACCAGATACGCAGTATTTT. The chain employs TRBV20-1 and TRBJ2-3, with 11 bases aligning to TRBD2. The CDR3 has 14 amino acids. The germline gives CDR1 DFQATT, CDR2 SNEGSKA (reference sequence). V shed 4 bases and J 4 bases; nucleotides not matched to a gene: 4.

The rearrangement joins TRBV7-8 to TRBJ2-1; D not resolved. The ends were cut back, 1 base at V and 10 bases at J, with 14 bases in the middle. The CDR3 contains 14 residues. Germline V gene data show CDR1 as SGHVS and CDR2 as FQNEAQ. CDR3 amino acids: CASSLVDTVREQFF. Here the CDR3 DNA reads TGTGCCAGCAGCTTAGTAGACACTGTACGGGAGCAGTTCTTC. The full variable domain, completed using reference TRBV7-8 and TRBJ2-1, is GAGVSQSPRYKVAKRGQDVALRCDPISGHVSLFWYQQALGQGPEFLTYFQNEAQLDKSGLPSDRFFAERPEGSVSTLKIQRTQQEDSAVYLCASSLVDTVREQFFGPGTRLTVL.

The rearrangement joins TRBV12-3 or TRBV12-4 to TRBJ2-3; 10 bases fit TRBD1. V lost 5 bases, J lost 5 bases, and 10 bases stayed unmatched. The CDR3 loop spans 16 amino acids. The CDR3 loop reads CASSPIPGTGEDTQYF. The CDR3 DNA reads TGTGCCAGCAGTCCCATACCCGGGACAGGGGAAGATACGCAGTATTTT.

CDR3 loop: CSARGGQVGTDTQYF. The DNA of the CDR3 is TGCAGTGCTAGAGGCGGTCAGGTGGGCACAGATACGCAGTATTTT. The chain uses TRBV20-1 and TRBJ2-3; D gene unclear. This CDR3 has 15 amino acids. Per the germline V gene, CDR1 is DFQATT and CDR2 is SNEGSKA (reference sequence). With 1 base removed from V and 1 base from J, the gap between germline ends came to 12 bases.

CDR3 region: CASSQEAGPNQPQHF. CDR3 in DNA: TGTGCCAGCAGCCAAGAGGCAGGGCCCAATCAGCCCCAGCATTTT. V and J are TRBV4-2 and TRBJ1-5; the D gene is possibly TRBD1 (5 bases). Per the germline V gene, CDR1 is LGHNA and CDR2 is YNFKEQ. CDR3 length: 15 amino acids. The V gene lost 0 bases and the J gene lost 3 bases, with 9 bases spanning the gap.

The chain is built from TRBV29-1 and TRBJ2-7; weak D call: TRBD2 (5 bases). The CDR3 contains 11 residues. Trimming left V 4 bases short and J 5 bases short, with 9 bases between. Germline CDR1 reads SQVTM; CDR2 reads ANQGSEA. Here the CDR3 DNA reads TGCAGCGTTGGGCAGAGGGACGAGCAGTACTTC. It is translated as CSVGQRDEQYF.

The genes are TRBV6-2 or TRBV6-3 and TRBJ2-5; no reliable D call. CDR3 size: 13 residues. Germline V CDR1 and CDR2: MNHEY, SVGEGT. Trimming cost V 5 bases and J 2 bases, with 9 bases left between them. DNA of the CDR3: TGTGCCAGCAGTACTAACGGGCAAGAGACCCAGTACTTC. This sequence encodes CASSTNGQETQYF.

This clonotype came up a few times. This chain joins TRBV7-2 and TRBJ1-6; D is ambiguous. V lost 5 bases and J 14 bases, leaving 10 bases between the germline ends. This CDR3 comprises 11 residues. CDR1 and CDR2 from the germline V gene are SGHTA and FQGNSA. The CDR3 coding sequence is TGTGCCAGCAGCCTTTTCTCAACCCTCCACTTT. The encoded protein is CASSLFSTLHF.

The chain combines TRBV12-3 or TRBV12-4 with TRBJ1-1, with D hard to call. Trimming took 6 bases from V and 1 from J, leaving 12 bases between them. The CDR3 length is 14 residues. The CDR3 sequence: CASRLGGGNTEAFF. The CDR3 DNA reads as TGTGCCAGCAGGCTCGGAGGTGGGAACACTGAAGCTTTCTTT.

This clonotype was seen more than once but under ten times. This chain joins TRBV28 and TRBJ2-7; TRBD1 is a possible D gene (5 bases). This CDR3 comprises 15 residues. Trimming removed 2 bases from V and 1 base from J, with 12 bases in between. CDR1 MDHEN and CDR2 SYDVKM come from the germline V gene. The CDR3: CASSLLRVGSYEQYF. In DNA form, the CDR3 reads TGTGCCAGCAGTTTACTCAGGGTAGGATCCTACGAGCAGTACTTC.

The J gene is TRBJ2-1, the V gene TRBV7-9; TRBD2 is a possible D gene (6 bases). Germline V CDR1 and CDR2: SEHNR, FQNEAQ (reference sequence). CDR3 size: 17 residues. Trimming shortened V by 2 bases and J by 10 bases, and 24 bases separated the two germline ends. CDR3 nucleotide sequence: TGTGCCAGCAGCTTATTCGGGCGGCTGACTAGAGGGAAAGAGCAGTTCTTC. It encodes CASSLFGRLTRGKEQFF.

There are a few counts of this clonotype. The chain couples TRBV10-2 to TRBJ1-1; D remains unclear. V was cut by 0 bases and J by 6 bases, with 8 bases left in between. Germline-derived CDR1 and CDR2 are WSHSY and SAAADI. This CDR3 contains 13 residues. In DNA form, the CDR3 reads TGCGCCAGCAGTGAGTCGAGTGCCGCTGAAGCTTTCTTT. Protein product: CASSESSAAEAFF.

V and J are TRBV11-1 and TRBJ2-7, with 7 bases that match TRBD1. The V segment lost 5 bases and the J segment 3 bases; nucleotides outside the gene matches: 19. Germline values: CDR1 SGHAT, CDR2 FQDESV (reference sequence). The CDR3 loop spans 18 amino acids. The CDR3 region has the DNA TGTGCCAGCAGCATAGGCTTAAGGACGGACAGGTGGGTCTACGAGCAGTACTTC. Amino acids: CASSIGLRTDRWVYEQYF.